This TCR beta chain was found in a study of cytomegalovirus exposure and HLA in healthy donors. Study-wide findings and caveats: One cluster of highly shared sequence variants probably arose as a sequencing artifact. A link between a missense DCLRE1C variant and TCR beta V- and J-gene trimming emerged from a later analysis. Most sequenced TCRs were rare (though some public TCRs occurred in many donors).

Worth noting for this clone: Antigen specificity is unknown. At one end the junction does not follow the germline gene, possibly because of a read error.

Germline V CDR1 and CDR2: SEHNR, FQNEAQ (reference sequence). The CDR3 has 12 amino acids. 13 Jbeta primers and 60 Vbeta primers were used for the PCR. Sequencing used immunoSEQ multiplex PCR; TCRdb keeps in-frame clones, though not all of them. The table shows hundreds of thousands of clones, with approximately 82% occurring only once. Sequenced input: PBMCs. The clonotype was recovered from a man younger than 30 in good health and CMV-seronegative. The V call is TRBV7-9, the J call TRBJ2-7; D is ambiguous. The CDR3 DNA reads as TGTTCCAGCAGCTTAGACTTCTACGAGCAGTACTTC. Protein product: CSSSLDFYEQYF.